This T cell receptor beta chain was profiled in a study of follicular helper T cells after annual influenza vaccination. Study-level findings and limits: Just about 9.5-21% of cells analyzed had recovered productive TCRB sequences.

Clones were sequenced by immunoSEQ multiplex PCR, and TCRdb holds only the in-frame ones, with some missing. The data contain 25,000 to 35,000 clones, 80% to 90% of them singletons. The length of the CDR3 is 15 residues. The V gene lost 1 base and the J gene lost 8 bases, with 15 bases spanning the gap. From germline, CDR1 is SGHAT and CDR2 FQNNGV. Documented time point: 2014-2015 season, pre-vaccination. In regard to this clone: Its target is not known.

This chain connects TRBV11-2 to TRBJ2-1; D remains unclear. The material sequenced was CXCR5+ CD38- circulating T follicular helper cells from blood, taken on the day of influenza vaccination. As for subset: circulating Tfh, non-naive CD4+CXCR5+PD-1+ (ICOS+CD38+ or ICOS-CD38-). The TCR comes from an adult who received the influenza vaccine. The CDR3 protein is CASSLGLGTRDEQFF. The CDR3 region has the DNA TGTGCCAGCAGCTTAGGTCTCGGAACTCGGGATGAGCAGTTCTTC.